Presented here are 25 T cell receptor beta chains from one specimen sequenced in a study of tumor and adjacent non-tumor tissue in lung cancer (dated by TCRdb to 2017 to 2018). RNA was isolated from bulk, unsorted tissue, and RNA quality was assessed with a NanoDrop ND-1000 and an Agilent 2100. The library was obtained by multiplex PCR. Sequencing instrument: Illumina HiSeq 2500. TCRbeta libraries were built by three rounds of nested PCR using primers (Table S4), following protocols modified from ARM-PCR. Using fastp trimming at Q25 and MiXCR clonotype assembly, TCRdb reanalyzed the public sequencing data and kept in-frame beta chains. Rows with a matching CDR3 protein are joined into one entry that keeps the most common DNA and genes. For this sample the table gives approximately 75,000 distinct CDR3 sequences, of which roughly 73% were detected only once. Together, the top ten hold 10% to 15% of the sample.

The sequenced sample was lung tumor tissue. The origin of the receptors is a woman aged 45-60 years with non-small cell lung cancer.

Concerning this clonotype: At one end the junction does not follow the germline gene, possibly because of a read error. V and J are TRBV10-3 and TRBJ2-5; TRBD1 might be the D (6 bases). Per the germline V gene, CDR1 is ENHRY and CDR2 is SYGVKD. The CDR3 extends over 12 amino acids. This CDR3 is CTVRTAQESQYF. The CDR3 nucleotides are TGTACCGTCCGGACAGCGCAAGAGTCCCAGTACTTC.

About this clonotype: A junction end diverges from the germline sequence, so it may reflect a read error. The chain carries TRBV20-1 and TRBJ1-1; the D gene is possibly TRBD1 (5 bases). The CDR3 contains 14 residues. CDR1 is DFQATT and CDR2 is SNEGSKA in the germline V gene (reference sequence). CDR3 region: CSASWGRVNAEAFF. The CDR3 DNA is TGCAGTGCTAGTTGGGGCAGAGTGAACGCTGAAGCTTTCTTT.

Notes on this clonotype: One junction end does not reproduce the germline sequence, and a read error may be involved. Here the CDR3 reads CSVEDRAGLAKYIQYF. In nucleotides, the CDR3 is TGCAGCGTTGAAGATCGGGCTGGGCTAGCCAAATACATTCAATACTTC. V gene TRBV29-1 combines with J gene TRBJ2-4; perhaps TRBD2 as D (5 bases). CDR1 is SQVTM and CDR2 is ANQGSEA in the germline V gene. This CDR3 is built from 16 residues.

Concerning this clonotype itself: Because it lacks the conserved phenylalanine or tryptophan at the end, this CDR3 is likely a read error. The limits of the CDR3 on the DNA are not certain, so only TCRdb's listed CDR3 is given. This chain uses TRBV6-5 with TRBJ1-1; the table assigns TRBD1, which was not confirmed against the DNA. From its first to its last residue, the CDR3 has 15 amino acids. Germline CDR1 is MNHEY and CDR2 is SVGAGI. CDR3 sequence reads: CASSPGTVSHTDVFL.

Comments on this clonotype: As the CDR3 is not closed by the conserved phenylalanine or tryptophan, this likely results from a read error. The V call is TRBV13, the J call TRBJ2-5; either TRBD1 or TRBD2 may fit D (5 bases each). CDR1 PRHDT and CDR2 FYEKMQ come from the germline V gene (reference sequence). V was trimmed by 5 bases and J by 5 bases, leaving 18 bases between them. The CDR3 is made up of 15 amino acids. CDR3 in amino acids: CASSISGAWGETQYL. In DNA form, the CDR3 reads TGTGCCAGCAGCATAAGTGGCGCGTGGGGGGAGACCCAGTACTTG.

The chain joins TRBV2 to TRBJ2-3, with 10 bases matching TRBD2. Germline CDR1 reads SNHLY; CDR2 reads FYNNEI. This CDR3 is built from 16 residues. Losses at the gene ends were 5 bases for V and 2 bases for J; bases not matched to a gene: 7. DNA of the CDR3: TGTGCCAGCAGTTATGAGGGACTAGCGATCACAGATACGCAGTATTTT. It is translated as CASSYEGLAITDTQYF.

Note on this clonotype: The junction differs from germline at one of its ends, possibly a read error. The CDR3 nucleotides are TGTGCCATCGGGAGAAACATTGAGTATTTC. Translating it yields CAIGRNIEYF. The chain couples TRBV6-2 or TRBV6-3 to TRBJ2-4; possibly TRBD2 for D (6 bases). CDR3 size: 10 residues. Germline CDR1 reads MNHEY; CDR2 reads SVGEGT.

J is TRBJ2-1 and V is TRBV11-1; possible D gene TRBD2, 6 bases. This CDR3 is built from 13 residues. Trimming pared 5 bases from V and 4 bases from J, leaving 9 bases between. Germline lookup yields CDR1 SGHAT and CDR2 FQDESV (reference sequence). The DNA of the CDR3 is TGTGCCAGCAGCCCCCGGGAGTACAATGAGCAGTTCTTC. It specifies CASSPREYNEQFF.

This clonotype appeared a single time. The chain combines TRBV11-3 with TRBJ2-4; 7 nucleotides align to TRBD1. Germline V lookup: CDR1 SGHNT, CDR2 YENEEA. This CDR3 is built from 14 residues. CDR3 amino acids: CNSSSTGEGGFQYF. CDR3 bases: TGTAACAGCAGCTCAACAGGGGAAGGGGGCTTTCAGTACTTC.

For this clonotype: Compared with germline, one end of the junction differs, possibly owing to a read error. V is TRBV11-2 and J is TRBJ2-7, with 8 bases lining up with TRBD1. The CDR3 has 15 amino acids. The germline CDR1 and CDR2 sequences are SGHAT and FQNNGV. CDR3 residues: CVSSLAGTGGREQYF. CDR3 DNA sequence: TGTGTCAGCAGCTTGGCCGGGACAGGTGGGAGAGAGCAGTACTTC. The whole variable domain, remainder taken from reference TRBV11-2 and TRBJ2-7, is EAGVAQSPRYKIIEKRQSVAFWCNPISGHATLYWYQQILGQGPKLLIQFQNNGVVDDSQLPKDRFSAERLKGVDSTLKIQPAKLEDSAVYLCVSSLAGTGGREQYFGPGTRLTVT.

The CDR3, as DNA: TGTGTCAGTACGACAGGGGCCTTCCTCCAAGAGACCCAGTACTTC. It encodes CVSTTGAFLQETQYF. The gene calls are TRBV7-9 and TRBJ2-5, with 8 positions matching TRBD1. The CDR3 has 15 amino acids. Per germline, CDR1 SEHNR and CDR2 FQNEAQ (reference sequence).

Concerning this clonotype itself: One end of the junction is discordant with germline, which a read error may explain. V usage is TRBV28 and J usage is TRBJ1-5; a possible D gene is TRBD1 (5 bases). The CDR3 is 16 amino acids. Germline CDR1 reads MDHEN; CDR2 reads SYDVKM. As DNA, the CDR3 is TGTACCAGCAGCACTGGGGACTTGCAGGGCGGTCAGCCCCAGCATTTT. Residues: CTSSTGDLQGGQPQHF.

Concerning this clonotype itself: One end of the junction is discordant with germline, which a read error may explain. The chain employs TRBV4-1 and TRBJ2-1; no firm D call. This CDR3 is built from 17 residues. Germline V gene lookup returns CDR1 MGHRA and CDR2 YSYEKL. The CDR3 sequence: CVSNLGSLYGSYNEQFF. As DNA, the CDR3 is TGCGTCAGCAACCTCGGTTCATTGTACGGCTCCTACAATGAGCAGTTCTTC.

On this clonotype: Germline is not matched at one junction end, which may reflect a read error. CDR3 nucleotide sequence: TGTAGTGCGATCCTTTTCAGGACTAGCACCTACGAGCAGTACTTC. The encoded protein is CSAILFRTSTYEQYF. This chain connects TRBV20-1 to TRBJ2-7; 8 positions agree with TRBD2. The CDR3 has 15 amino acids. CDR1 DFQATT and CDR2 SNEGSKA come from the germline V gene (reference sequence).

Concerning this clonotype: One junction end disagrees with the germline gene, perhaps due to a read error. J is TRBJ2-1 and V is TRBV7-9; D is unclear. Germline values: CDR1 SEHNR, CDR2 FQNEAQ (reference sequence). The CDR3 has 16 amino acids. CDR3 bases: TGTGCCAGCAGCTTAGCACCCTTCCACCCCTACAATGAACAGTTCTTC. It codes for CASSLAPFHPYNEQFF.

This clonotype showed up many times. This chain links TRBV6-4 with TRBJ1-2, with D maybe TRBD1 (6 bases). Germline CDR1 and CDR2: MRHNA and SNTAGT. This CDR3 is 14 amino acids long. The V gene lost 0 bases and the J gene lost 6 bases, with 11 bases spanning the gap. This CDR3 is CASSDSEGGNGYTF. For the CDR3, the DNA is TGTGCCAGCAGTGACTCAGAGGGGGGCAATGGCTACACCTTC.

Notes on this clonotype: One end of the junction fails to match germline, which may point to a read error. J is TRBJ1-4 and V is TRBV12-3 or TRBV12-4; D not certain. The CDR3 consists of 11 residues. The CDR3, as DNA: TGTGCCAGCACATCCCTGGAAAAACTATATTTT. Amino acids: CASTSLEKLYF.

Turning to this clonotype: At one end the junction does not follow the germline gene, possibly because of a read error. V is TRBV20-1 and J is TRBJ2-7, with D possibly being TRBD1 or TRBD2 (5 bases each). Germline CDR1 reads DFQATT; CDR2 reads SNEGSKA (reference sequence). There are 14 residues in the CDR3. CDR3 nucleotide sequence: TGCAGTCCTAGAGAGGGGCCTGGGAGAAACGAGCAGTACTTC. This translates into CSPREGPGRNEQYF.

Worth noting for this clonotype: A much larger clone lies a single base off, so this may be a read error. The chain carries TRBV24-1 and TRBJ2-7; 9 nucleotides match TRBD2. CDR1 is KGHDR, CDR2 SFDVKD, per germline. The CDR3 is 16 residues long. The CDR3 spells CATSVAGGVYSYGQYF. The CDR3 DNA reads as TGTGCCACCAGTGTCGCGGGAGGGGTGTATTCCTACGGGCAGTACTTC.

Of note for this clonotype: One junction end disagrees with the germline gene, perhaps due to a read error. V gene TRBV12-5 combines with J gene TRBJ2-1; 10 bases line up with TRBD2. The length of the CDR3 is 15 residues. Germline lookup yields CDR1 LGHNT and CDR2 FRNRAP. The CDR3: CASGLTLAGGNERFF. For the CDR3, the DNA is TGTGCTAGTGGTTTGACGTTAGCGGGAGGTAATGAGCGGTTCTTC.

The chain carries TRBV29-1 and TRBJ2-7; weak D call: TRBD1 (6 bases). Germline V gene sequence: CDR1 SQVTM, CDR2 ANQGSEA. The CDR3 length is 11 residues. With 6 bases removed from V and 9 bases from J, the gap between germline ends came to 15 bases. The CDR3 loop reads CSVSRDTGQYF. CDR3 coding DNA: TGCAGCGTCTCCCGGGACACCGGGCAGTACTTC.

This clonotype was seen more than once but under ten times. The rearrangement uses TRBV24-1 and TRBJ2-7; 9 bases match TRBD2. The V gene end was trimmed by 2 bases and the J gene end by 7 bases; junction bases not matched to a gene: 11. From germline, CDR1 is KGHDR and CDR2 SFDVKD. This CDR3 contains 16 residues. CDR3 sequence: CATSDSGAGGPTEQYF. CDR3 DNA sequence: TGTGCCACCAGTGATTCGGGAGCGGGAGGCCCTACTGAGCAGTACTTC.

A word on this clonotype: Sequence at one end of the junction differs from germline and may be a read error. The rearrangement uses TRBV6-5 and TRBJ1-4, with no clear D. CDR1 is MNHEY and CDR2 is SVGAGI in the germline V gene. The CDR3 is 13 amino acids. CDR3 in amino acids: CASTRAGNEKLFF. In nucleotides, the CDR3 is TGTGCCAGCACCCGCGCTGGGAATGAAAAACTGTTTTTC.

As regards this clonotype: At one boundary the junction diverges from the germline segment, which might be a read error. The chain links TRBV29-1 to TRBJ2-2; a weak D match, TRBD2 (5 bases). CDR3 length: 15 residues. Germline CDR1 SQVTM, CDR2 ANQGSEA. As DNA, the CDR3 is TGCAGCGCCACGACAAGGTCAAAGGGTACCGGGGAGTTGTTTTTT. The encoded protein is CSATTRSKGTGELFF.

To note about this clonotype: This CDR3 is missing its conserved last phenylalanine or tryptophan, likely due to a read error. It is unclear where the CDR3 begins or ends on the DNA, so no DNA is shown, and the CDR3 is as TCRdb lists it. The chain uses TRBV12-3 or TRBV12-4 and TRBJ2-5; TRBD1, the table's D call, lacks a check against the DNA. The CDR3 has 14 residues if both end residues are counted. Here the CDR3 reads CASRQGTEQESQNS.